This T cell receptor (beta chain) was sequenced in a study of Graves' ophthalmopathy and Graves' hyperthyroidism (dated by TCRdb to 2017 to 2018). Background on the whole study: Peripheral blood samples were taken at the time of initial diagnosis, before any treatment was given. The study used signatures of the TCR beta repertoire to tell Graves' ophthalmopathy apart from Graves' hyperthyroidism and to predict which patients would progress to ophthalmopathy. In total, 120 to 150 blood samples were TCR-sequenced: approximately 42 ophthalmopathy, approximately 80 hyperthyroidism and approximately 17 hyperthyroidism-to-ophthalmopathy patients. To explore V-J signatures that separate ophthalmopathy from hyperthyroidism, a discovery set of about 96 patients was enrolled, consisting of approximately 44 with ophthalmopathy and around 57 with stable hyperthyroidism. For independent validation, a separate cohort was made up of approximately 19 hyperthyroidism patients plus 17 patients who later progressed from hyperthyroidism to ophthalmopathy. In a handful of hyperthyroidism patients, the T-cell repertoires found in thyroid tissue were compared with those found in blood. Following sample collection, hyperthyroidism patients were given methimazole at a starting dose of 30 mg daily, and ophthalmopathy patients were given high-dose intravenous methylprednisolone. The roughly 91 discovery patients were randomly divided into training and test sets at a 7:3 ratio.

For repertoire sequencing, the TCR beta CDR3 regions were amplified from RNA transcripts. The first round was an RT-PCR using HTBI primers with the Qiagen OneStep RT-PCR kit, and this first round was followed by a second-round multiplex PCR, then size selection and purification. Libraries were sequenced paired-end with 100 bp reads on an Illumina HiSeq2000. Per the original workflow: Reads were processed with SOAPnuke, discarding reads with adapters, uncalled bases, mean Phred below 15, or no exact constant-primer or identifier match. COPE v1.2.5 was used to merge the high-quality paired reads. Each unique nucleotide sequence was defined as a clonotype, and clonotypes were aligned to IMGT TRB V, D and J references with MiTCR v1.1. The analysis was limited to V-J combinations with a frequency above 0.0001, which together covered approximately 99% of the repertoires. A TCR clonal expansion and chaos score per V-J combination was defined as the ratio of F50 clonal expansion to chaos observed in the TCRdist matrix. Welch's t-statistics and random forest were used to narrow the features down to 10 to 15 V-J combinations, which were then fed into a naive Bayes classifier. The Morisita-Horn index was used to measure how similar the thyroid and blood repertoires were. TCRdb reprocessed the public reads (quality trimming at Q25 with fastp, clone calling with MiXCR) and kept in-frame beta chains. Rows matching on CDR3 protein sequence are summarized as one entry with the most common DNA and genes. The V and J calls shown here were made by TCRdb, not taken from the authors' results. This sample comprises under 800,000 distinct CDR3 sequences, over 20% of them detected only once. Approximately 6.5% of the sample belongs to the ten largest clones.

Many counts were recorded for this clonotype. Its cognate antigen has yet to be identified. Qualities for individual bases were not recorded, and no much larger clone is one base off. V is trimmed back by 8 bases and J by 2 bases, and the junction contains 4 bases that no gene match accounts for. The CDR3, from cysteine to phenylalanine, totals 13 residues. Only CDR3 DNA is held: 39 bases, read in frame from base 1. CDR1 SNHLY and CDR2 FYNNEI are derived from the germline V gene. Study-wide conclusions, independent of this receptor: In cross-validation, the 13-signature model distinguished ophthalmopathy from stable hyperthyroidism with about 90% sensitivity and around 82% specificity, and in the test set the corresponding values were approximately 80% and 68%. In validation, the model predicted ophthalmopathy progression with more than 70% sensitivity and 72.22% specificity; some 13 predicted patients were CT-confirmed with GO in a median of about 6.2 months. Most of the expanded thyroid clonotypes with a frequency above 0.001 were also detected in blood, and it was suggested that the thyroid immune response may be reflected by blood repertoires. Sample size was not predetermined statistically, and investigators were not blinded to group allocation.

Hyperthyroidism was defined as stable when no progression to ophthalmopathy occurred within 18 months of follow-up. The hyperthyroidism patients were 18 to 65 years old and newly diagnosed, with a disease duration of less than 2 months. Patients with other autoimmune diseases, uncontrolled infections, pregnancy or lactation were excluded. Diagnosis relied on clinical symptoms, serum thyroxine, TRAb, thyroid ultrasound and orbital computed tomography. Using Ficoll-Paque density gradient centrifugation, PBMCs were isolated from approximately 11 ml of fresh peripheral blood. Trizol reagent was used to extract the total RNA, and its quality was then checked on an Agilent 2100 Bioanalyzer.

What was sequenced was peripheral blood. This sequence uses TRBV2 and TRBJ1-1; 8 junctional bases match TRBD1. The receptor's source is a woman between 18 and 29 years old with stable Graves' hyperthyroidism. Some clones in this sample may be carry-over from other donors' samples. Donor details come from another sample of the same person, matched by shared clones. The DNA sequence is given as TGTGCCAGCGGAGGACAGGGTAACACTGAAGCTTTCTTT. Translation gives CASGGQGNTEAFF.